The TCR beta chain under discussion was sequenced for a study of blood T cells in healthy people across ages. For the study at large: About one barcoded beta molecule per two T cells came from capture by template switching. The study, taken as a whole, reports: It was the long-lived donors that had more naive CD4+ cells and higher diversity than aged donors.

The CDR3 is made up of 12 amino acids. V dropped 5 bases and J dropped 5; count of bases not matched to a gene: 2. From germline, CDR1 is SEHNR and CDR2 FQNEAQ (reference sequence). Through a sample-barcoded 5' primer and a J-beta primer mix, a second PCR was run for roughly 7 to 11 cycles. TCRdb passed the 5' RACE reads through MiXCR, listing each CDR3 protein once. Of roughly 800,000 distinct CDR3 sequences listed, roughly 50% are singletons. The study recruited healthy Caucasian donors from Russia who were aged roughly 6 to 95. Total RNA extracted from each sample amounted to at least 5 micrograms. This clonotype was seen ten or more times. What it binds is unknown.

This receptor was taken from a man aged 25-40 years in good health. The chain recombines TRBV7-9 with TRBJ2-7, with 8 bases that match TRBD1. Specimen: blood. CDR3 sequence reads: CASSPTGDEQYF. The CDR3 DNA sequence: TGTGCCAGCAGCCCGACAGGGGACGAGCAGTACTTC.